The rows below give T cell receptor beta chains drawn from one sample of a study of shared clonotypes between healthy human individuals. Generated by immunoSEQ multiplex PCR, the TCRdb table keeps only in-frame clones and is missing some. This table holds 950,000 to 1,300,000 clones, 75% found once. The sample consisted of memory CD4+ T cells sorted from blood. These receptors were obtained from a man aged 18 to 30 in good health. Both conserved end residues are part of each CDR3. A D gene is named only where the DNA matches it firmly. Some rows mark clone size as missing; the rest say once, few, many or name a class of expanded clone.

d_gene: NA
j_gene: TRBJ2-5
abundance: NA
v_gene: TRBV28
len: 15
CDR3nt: TGTGCCAGCAATTCTAGGGGGGTGCAGCGGGAGACCCAGTACTTC
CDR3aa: CASNSRGVQRETQYF

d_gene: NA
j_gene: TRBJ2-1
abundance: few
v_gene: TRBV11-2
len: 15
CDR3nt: TGTGCCAGCAGCCGAAGAGATAGCGGAGTCAATGAGCAGTTCTTC
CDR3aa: CASSRRDSGVNEQFF

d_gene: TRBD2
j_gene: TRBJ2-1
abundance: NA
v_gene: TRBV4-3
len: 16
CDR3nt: TGCGCCAGCAGCCAAGTTAGCGGGGGGTCCTACAATGAGCAGTTCTTC
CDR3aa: CASSQVSGGSYNEQFF

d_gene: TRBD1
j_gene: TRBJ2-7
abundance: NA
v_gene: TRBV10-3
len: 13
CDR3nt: TGTGCCATCAGGGGGACAGAAGATTACGAGCAGTACTTC
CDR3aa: CAIRGTEDYEQYF

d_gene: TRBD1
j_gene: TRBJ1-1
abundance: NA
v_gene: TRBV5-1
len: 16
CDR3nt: TGCGCCAGCAGCTTGGGAGGGGGACAGCCTAACACTGAAGCTTTCTTT
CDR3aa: CASSLGGGQPNTEAFF

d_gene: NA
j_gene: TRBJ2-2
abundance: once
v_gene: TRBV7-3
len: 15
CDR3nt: TGTGCCAGCAGCTTAGGAGGGTCGGGCACCGGGGAGCTGTTTTTT
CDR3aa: CASSLGGSGTGELFF

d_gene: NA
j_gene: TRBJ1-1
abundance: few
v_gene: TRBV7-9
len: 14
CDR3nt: TGTGCCAGCAGCTCGACAGGTACGAACACTGAAGCTTTCTTT
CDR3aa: CASSSTGTNTEAFF

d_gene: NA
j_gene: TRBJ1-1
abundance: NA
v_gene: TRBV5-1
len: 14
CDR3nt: TGCGCCAGCAGCTTAGAGACAGAGAACACTGAAGCTTTCTTT
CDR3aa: CASSLETENTEAFF

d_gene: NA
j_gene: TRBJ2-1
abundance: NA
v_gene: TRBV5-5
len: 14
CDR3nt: TGTGCCAGCAGCTTGGTCGGGATCTACAATGAGCAGTTCTTC
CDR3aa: CASSLVGIYNEQFF

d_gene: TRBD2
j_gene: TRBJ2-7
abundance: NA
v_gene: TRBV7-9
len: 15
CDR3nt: TGTGCCAGCAGCTCCCTAGTCGTAGGGAGGGACGAGCAGTACTTC
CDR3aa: CASSSLVVGRDEQYF

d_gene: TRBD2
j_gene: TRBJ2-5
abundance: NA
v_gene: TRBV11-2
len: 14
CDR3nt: TGTGCCACCTCGGAGCGGGAGGGCCGGGGGACCCAGTACTTC
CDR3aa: CATSEREGRGTQYF

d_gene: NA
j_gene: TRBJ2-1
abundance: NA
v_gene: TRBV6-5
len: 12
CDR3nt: TGTGCCAGCAGTTACTCCGGCCTTGAGCAGTTCTTC
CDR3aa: CASSYSGLEQFF

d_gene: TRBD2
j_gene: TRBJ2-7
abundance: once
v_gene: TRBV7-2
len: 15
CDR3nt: TGTGCCAGCAGCCCCGGGGGAGGGTCTTACTACGAGCAGTACTTC
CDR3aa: CASSPGGGSYYEQYF

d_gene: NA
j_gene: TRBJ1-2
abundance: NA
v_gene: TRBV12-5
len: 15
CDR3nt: TGTGCTAGTGGCAAAGACGGAAGCGCTATAGGCGGCTACACCTTC
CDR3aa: CASGKDGSAIGGYTF

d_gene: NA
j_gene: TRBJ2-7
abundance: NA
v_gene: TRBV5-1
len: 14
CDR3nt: TGCGCCAGCAGCTTGGGGGCACAGGGACTTGAGCAGTACTTC
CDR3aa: CASSLGAQGLEQYF

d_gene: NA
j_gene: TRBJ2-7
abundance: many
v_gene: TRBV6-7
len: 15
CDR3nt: TGTGCCAGCAGTTACTCGGCGGAGAGCTCCTACGAGCAGTACTTC
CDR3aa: CASSYSAESSYEQYF

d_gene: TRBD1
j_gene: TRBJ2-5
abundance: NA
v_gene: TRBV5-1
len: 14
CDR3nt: TGCGCCAGCAGCATAGGACAGGCAACGGAGACCCAGTACTTC
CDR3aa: CASSIGQATETQYF

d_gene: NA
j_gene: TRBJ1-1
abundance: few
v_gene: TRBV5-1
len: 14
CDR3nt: TGCGCCAGCTATCCCAGGGGTATGAACACTGAAGCTTTCTTT
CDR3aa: CASYPRGMNTEAFF

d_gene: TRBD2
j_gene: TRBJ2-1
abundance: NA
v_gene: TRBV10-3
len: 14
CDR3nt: TGTGCCATCAATAGCGGGGGGGCCGCGAATGAGCAGTTCTTC
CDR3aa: CAINSGGAANEQFF

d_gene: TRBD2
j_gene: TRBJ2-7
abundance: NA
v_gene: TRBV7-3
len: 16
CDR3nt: TGTGCCAGCAGCTTACACCTGAGCGGGACCTCCTACGAGCAGTACTTC
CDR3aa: CASSLHLSGTSYEQYF

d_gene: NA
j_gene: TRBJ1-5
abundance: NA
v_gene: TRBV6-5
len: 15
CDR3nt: TGTGCCAGCAGGGCCGGGACGGGAAGCAATCAGCCCCAGCATTTT
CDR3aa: CASRAGTGSNQPQHF

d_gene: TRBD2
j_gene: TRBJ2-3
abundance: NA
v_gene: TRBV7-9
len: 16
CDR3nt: TGTGCCAGCAGCTTCAGTACTAGCGGGAGCGGGGATACGCAGTATTTT
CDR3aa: CASSFSTSGSGDTQYF

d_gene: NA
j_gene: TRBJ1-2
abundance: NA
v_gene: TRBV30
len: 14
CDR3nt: TGTGCCTGGAGTGTGGGACTGAGTAACTATGGCTACACCTTC
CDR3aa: CAWSVGLSNYGYTF

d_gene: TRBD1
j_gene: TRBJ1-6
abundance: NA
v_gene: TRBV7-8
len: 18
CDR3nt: TGTGCCAGCAGCGTATACACCGGGACAGAGACCTATAATTCACCCCTCCACTTT
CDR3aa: CASSVYTGTETYNSPLHF

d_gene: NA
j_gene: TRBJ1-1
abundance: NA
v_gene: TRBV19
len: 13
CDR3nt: TGTGCCAGTAGTCTCCAGGAGAACACTGAAGCTTTCTTT
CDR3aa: CASSLQENTEAFF

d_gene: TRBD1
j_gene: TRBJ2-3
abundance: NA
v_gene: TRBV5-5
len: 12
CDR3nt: TGTGCCAGCAGCTCACAGGGGGATACGCAGTATTTT
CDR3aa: CASSSQGDTQYF

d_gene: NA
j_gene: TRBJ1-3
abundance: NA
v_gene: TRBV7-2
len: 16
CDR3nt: TGTGCCAGCAGCTACACAGCAATCCAAGCTGGAAACACCATATATTTT
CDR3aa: CASSYTAIQAGNTIYF

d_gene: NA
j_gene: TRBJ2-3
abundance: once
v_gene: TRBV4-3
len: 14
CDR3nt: TGCGCCAGCAGCCAAGCTTGGTCCGCAGATACGCAGTATTTT
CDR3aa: CASSQAWSADTQYF

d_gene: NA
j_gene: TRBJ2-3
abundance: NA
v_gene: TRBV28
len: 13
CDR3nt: TGTGCCAGCAGTTTGGCAGGAATGGATACGCAGTATTTT
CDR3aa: CASSLAGMDTQYF

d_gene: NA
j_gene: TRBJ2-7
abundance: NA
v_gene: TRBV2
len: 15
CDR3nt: TGTGCCAGCAGTGAATCAGGCAACTTGGCCGGCGAGCAGTACTTC
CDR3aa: CASSESGNLAGEQYF

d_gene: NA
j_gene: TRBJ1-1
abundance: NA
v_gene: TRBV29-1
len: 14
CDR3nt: TGCAGTGTCCAACAGGGAGAAGGGGGCACTGAAGCTTTCTTT
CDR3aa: CSVQQGEGGTEAFF

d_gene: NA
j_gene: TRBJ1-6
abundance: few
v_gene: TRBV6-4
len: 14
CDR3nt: TGTGCCAGCAGTGTAACCCCGGGGAATTCACCCCTCCACTTT
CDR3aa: CASSVTPGNSPLHF

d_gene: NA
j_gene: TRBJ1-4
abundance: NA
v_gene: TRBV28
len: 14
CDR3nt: TGTGCCAGCAGTTTAAGATGGCGAAATGAAAAACTGTTTTTT
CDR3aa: CASSLRWRNEKLFF

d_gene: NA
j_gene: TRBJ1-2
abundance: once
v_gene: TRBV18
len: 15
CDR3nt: TGTGCCAGCTCACCATTTCCAGGGGAGCCCTATGGCTACACCTTC
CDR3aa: CASSPFPGEPYGYTF

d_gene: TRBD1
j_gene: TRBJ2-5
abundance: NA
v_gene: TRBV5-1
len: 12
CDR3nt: TGCGCCAGCAGCCGGGACAGGGAGACCCAGTACTTC
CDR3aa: CASSRDRETQYF

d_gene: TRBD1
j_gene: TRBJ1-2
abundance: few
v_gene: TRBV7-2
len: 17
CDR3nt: TGTGCCAGCAGCTTAAACCCCCGGGGACAGGGAGGAGATGGCTACACCTTC
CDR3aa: CASSLNPRGQGGDGYTF

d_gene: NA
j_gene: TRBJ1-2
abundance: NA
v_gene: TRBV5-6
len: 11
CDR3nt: TGTGCCAGCAGCTTTACGGATGGCTACACCTTC
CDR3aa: CASSFTDGYTF

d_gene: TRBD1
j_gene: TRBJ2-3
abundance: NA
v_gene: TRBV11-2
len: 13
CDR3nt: TGTGCCAGCAGCCCTAACAGGGGAGATACGCAGTATTTT
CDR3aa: CASSPNRGDTQYF

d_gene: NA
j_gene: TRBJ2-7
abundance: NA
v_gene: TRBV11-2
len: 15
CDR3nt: TGTGCCAGCAGCTTAGGCCTAGCAGGCTCCTACGAGCAGTACTTC
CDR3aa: CASSLGLAGSYEQYF

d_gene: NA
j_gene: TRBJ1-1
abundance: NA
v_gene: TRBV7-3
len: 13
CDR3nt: TGTGCCAGCAGCTGGGCCCCCCTCACTGAAGCTTTCTTT
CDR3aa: CASSWAPLTEAFF

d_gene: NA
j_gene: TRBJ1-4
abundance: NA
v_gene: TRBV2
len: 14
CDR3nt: TGTGCCAGCAGTGCGCTATGGGCTAATGAAAAACTGTTTTTT
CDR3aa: CASSALWANEKLFF

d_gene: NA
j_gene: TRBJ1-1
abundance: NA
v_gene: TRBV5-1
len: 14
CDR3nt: TGCGCCAGCAGCTCCCAACGGGGAGGGACTGAAGCTTTCTTT
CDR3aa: CASSSQRGGTEAFF

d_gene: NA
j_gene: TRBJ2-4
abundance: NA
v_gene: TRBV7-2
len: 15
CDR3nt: TGTGCCAGCAGCCGCCCCACGACAGGCACAAACATTCAGTACTTC
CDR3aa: CASSRPTTGTNIQYF

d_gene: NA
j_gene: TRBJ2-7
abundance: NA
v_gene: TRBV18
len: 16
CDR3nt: TGTGCCAGCTCCCTCAGCGGTCTGGTGCAGAACTACGAGCAGTACTTC
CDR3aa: CASSLSGLVQNYEQYF

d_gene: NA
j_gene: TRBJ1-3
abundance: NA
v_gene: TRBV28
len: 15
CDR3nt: TGTGCCAGCAGCGCTAGGGGGGGCTCTGGAAACACCATATATTTT
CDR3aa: CASSARGGSGNTIYF

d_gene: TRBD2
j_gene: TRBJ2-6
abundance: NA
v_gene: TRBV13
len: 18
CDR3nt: TGTGCCAGCAGCCTTAGAGGCGGGAGGGGCTCTGGGGCCAACGTCCTGACTTTC
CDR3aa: CASSLRGGRGSGANVLTF

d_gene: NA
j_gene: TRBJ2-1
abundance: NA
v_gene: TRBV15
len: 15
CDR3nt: TGTGCCACCAGCAGAACGGGACTCAATTACAATGAGCAGTTCTTC
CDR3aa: CATSRTGLNYNEQFF

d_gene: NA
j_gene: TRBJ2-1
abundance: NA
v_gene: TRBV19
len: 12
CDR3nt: TGTGCCAGTAGTATCTTGGACAATGAGCAGTTCTTC
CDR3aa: CASSILDNEQFF

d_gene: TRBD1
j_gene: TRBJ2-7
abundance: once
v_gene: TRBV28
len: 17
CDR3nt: TGTGCCAGCAGTGGACAGGGGGCGCGCCCATCCGCGGTCGAGCAGTACTTC
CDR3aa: CASSGQGARPSAVEQYF

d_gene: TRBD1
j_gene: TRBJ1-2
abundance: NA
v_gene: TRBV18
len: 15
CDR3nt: TGTGCCAGCTCACCAGGAGGGGGCGGCAACTATGGCTACACCTTC
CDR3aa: CASSPGGGGNYGYTF

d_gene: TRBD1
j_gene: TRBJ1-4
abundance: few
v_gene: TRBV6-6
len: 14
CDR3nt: TGTGCCAGCAGTGGGGGACAGTTGGAGGAAAAACTGTTTTTT
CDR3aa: CASSGGQLEEKLFF

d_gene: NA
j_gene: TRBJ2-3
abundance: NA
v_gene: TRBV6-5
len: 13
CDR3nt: TGTGCCAGCACACGAGCGAGCACAGATACGCAGTATTTT
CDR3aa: CASTRASTDTQYF

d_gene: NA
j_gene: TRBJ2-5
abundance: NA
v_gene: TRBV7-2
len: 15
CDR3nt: TGTGCCAGCAGCTTAGATAGTAAGGGCACGGAGACCCAGTACTTC
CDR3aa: CASSLDSKGTETQYF

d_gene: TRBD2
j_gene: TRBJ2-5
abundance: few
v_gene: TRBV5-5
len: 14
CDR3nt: TGTGCCAGCAGCTTGGGACTAGCGAGGGAGACCCAGTACTTC
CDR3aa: CASSLGLARETQYF

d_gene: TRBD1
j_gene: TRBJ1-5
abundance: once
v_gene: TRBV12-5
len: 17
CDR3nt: TGTGCTAGTGGTCCCGGGACAGGGGGCCTTAGCAATCAGCCCCAGCATTTT
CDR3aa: CASGPGTGGLSNQPQHF

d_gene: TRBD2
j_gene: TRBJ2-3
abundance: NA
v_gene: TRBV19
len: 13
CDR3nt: TGTGCCAGTGTCGGGGACTACACAGATACGCAGTATTTT
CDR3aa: CASVGDYTDTQYF

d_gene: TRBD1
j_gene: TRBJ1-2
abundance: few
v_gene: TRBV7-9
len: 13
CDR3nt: TGTGCCAGCAGCTGGACAGGGTTCGGGGGCTACACCTTC
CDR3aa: CASSWTGFGGYTF

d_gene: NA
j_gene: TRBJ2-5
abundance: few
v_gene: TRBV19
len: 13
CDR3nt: TGTGCCAGTAGTATTAACTTCCAAGAGACCCAGTACTTC
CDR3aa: CASSINFQETQYF

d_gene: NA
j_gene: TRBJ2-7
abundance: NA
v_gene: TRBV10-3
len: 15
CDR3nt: TGTGCCATCAGTGAGTCGGGAGAAGGCTCCTACGAGCAGTACTTC
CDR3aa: CAISESGEGSYEQYF